A selection of T cell receptor beta chains follows, all from one sample in a study of control samples from healthy donors and cancer patients. Some clones are missing from TCRdb's copy, which holds only in-frame ones; the method was immunoSEQ multiplex PCR. Of about 410,000 clones in the sample, over 75% are singletons; the top ten hold about 6.3%. The material sequenced was PBMCs. The receptor set was obtained from a man between 35 and 55 years old with head and neck cancer. Each CDR3 is given with its conserved first and last residue. Fields, in order: J gene, D gene, clone size, V gene, CDR3 DNA, CDR3 protein. D genes are given only for firm matches. Clone size is shown for a subset of rows, as once, few, many or a class of expanded clone.

J gene: TRBJ1-1; D gene: .; clone size: .; V gene: TRBV7-2; CDR3 DNA: TGTGCCAGCAGCTTAGCGAAGGCAGAGACGAACACTGAAGCTTTCTTT; CDR3 protein: CASSLAKAETNTEAFF
J gene: TRBJ2-7; D gene: .; clone size: .; V gene: TRBV7-9; CDR3 DNA: TGTGCCAGCAGCAGCAGCAGGGCCCACGAGCAGTACTTC; CDR3 protein: CASSSSRAHEQYF
J gene: TRBJ2-1; D gene: TRBD1; clone size: .; V gene: TRBV6-1; CDR3 DNA: TGTGCCAGCAGTGGACCCCGGGACAGGGCCTACAATGAGCAGTTCTTC; CDR3 protein: CASSGPRDRAYNEQFF
J gene: TRBJ1-6; D gene: .; clone size: .; V gene: TRBV30; CDR3 DNA: TGTGCCTGGAGCTCATTTCTGGTTAGGTATAATTCACCCCTCCACTTT; CDR3 protein: CAWSSFLVRYNSPLHF
J gene: TRBJ2-1; D gene: .; clone size: .; V gene: TRBV24-1; CDR3 DNA: TGTGCCACCAGTGATCCAGGTCAGGGCCGAGTAAATGAGCAGTTCTTC; CDR3 protein: CATSDPGQGRVNEQFF
J gene: TRBJ2-7; D gene: .; clone size: .; V gene: TRBV5-1; CDR3 DNA: TGCGCCAGCAGCCCAGGACGGGACATTATCTACGAGCAGTACTTC; CDR3 protein: CASSPGRDIIYEQYF
J gene: TRBJ2-1; D gene: TRBD1; clone size: .; V gene: TRBV7-2; CDR3 DNA: TGTGCCAGCAGCTTAGAGGGGACAGGGGTATACAATGAGCAGTTCTTC; CDR3 protein: CASSLEGTGVYNEQFF
J gene: TRBJ2-7; D gene: TRBD1; clone size: .; V gene: TRBV10-3; CDR3 DNA: TGTGCCATCAGAGAGACAGGGCATCCCAGTAAGATCTACGAGCAGTACTTC; CDR3 protein: CAIRETGHPSKIYEQYF
J gene: TRBJ1-5; D gene: TRBD1; clone size: few; V gene: TRBV28; CDR3 DNA: TGTGCCAGCAGTTTTTTCGGGACAGGGGTTCAGCCCCAGCATTTT; CDR3 protein: CASSFFGTGVQPQHF
J gene: TRBJ2-1; D gene: TRBD2; clone size: .; V gene: TRBV2; CDR3 DNA: TGTGCCAGCACCTTACTAGCGGGGGGGATTGAGCAGTTCTTC; CDR3 protein: CASTLLAGGIEQFF
J gene: TRBJ2-1; D gene: TRBD2; clone size: .; V gene: TRBV27; CDR3 DNA: TGTGCCAGCAGTTATAGCGGGACCCAGCACAATGAGCAGTTCTTC; CDR3 protein: CASSYSGTQHNEQFF
J gene: TRBJ1-5; D gene: .; clone size: few; V gene: TRBV2; CDR3 DNA: TGTGCCAGCAGTCTATTGCAGGGTCCCCAGCCCCAGCATTTT; CDR3 protein: CASSLLQGPQPQHF
J gene: TRBJ2-5; D gene: .; clone size: once; V gene: TRBV9; CDR3 DNA: TGTGCCAGCAGCGTGGGGGGCCAAGAGACCCAGTACTTC; CDR3 protein: CASSVGGQETQYF
J gene: TRBJ2-5; D gene: .; clone size: .; V gene: TRBV9; CDR3 DNA: TGTGCCAGCGGAAAAAGGGGAGAAGGAATGTGGGAGACCCAGTACTTC; CDR3 protein: CASGKRGEGMWETQYF
J gene: TRBJ2-7; D gene: .; clone size: .; V gene: TRBV5-1; CDR3 DNA: TGCGCCAGCAGCTTGGCCGCTCAGTCCTACGAGCAGTACTTC; CDR3 protein: CASSLAAQSYEQYF
J gene: TRBJ1-2; D gene: .; clone size: .; V gene: TRBV29-1; CDR3 DNA: TGCAGCGTCGGAAAACACGACGGAGAACGTGGCTACACCTTC; CDR3 protein: CSVGKHDGERGYTF
J gene: TRBJ2-7; D gene: TRBD2; clone size: .; V gene: TRBV30; CDR3 DNA: TGTGCCTGGAGTCGGGGGGCCTACGAGCAGTACTTC; CDR3 protein: CAWSRGAYEQYF
J gene: TRBJ1-6; D gene: TRBD1; clone size: .; V gene: TRBV27; CDR3 DNA: TGTGCCAGCAGTTTCAGGGGGTATAATTCACCCCTCCACTTT; CDR3 protein: CASSFRGYNSPLHF
J gene: TRBJ2-1; D gene: TRBD1; clone size: .; V gene: TRBV12-5; CDR3 DNA: TGTGCTAGTGGTTTGGTACCAGGGACAGGTCTTAACAATGAGCAGTTCTTC; CDR3 protein: CASGLVPGTGLNNEQFF
J gene: TRBJ2-3; D gene: TRBD2; clone size: .; V gene: TRBV19; CDR3 DNA: TGTGCCAGTGACCCCCGGACTAGCGGGGCTTCCACAGATACGCAGTATTTT; CDR3 protein: CASDPRTSGASTDTQYF
J gene: TRBJ1-1; D gene: .; clone size: .; V gene: TRBV12-3/TRBV12-4; CDR3 DNA: TGTGCCAGCAGTCGACAGTCGCGGACTGAAGCTTTCTTT; CDR3 protein: CASSRQSRTEAFF
J gene: TRBJ2-7; D gene: .; clone size: .; V gene: TRBV7-2; CDR3 DNA: TGTGCCAGCAGCTTATTCAGCCCAAAACAGGGCTCCTACGAGCAGTACTTC; CDR3 protein: CASSLFSPKQGSYEQYF
J gene: TRBJ2-7; D gene: TRBD1; clone size: .; V gene: TRBV2; CDR3 DNA: TGTGCCGGCGGGGGACAGGGAGACGAGCAGTACTTC; CDR3 protein: CAGGGQGDEQYF
J gene: TRBJ1-1; D gene: .; clone size: .; V gene: TRBV30; CDR3 DNA: TGTGCCTGGAGTTCACAGAGAGAAGCTTTCTTT; CDR3 protein: CAWSSQREAFF
J gene: TRBJ2-7; D gene: .; clone size: .; V gene: TRBV18; CDR3 DNA: TGTGCCAGCTCACCGGGGGGAACCCTCTACGAGCAGTACTTC; CDR3 protein: CASSPGGTLYEQYF
J gene: TRBJ2-7; D gene: TRBD2; clone size: .; V gene: TRBV15; CDR3 DNA: TGTGCCACCAGCAGAGACCAGCGGGGGCCATACGAGCAGTACTTC; CDR3 protein: CATSRDQRGPYEQYF
J gene: TRBJ2-5; D gene: TRBD1; clone size: .; V gene: TRBV18; CDR3 DNA: TGTGCCAGCTCACCAGGCACAGGGGACGGCGAGACCCAGTACTTC; CDR3 protein: CASSPGTGDGETQYF
J gene: TRBJ2-1; D gene: .; clone size: few; V gene: TRBV19; CDR3 DNA: TGTGCCAGTAGGGGACCGCCGACGAGCTCCTACAATGAGCAGTTCTTC; CDR3 protein: CASRGPPTSSYNEQFF
J gene: TRBJ1-2; D gene: .; clone size: .; V gene: TRBV10-3; CDR3 DNA: TGTGCCATCAGTGAGGAGGGCCTCTATGGCTACACCTTC; CDR3 protein: CAISEEGLYGYTF
J gene: TRBJ1-5; D gene: .; clone size: .; V gene: TRBV30; CDR3 DNA: TGTGCCTGGAGAGGGCAGGGCCATCAGCCCCAGCATTTT; CDR3 protein: CAWRGQGHQPQHF
J gene: TRBJ1-5; D gene: TRBD1; clone size: .; V gene: TRBV19; CDR3 DNA: TGTGCCGCAGGGGGACAGGGGAATCAGCCCCAGCATTTT; CDR3 protein: CAAGGQGNQPQHF
J gene: TRBJ1-2; D gene: .; clone size: once; V gene: TRBV19; CDR3 DNA: TGTGCCAGTAGACTGACAGACGGCTACACCTTC; CDR3 protein: CASRLTDGYTF
J gene: TRBJ2-2; D gene: TRBD1; clone size: .; V gene: TRBV19; CDR3 DNA: TGTGCCAGTGTTGACAGGGGATTGAACACCGGGGAGCTGTTTTTT; CDR3 protein: CASVDRGLNTGELFF
J gene: TRBJ1-4; D gene: TRBD1; clone size: .; V gene: TRBV2; CDR3 DNA: TGTGCCAGCAGGGGGACAGGGTTTAATGAAAAACTGTTTTTT; CDR3 protein: CASRGTGFNEKLFF
J gene: TRBJ1-4; D gene: TRBD1; clone size: .; V gene: TRBV19; CDR3 DNA: TGTGCCGTCCCTGGGACAGGCAATGAAAAACTGTTTTTT; CDR3 protein: CAVPGTGNEKLFF
J gene: TRBJ2-1; D gene: TRBD2; clone size: .; V gene: TRBV11-3; CDR3 DNA: TGTGCCAGCAGCTTGTTCTCTAGCGGGGACAATGAGCAGTTCTTC; CDR3 protein: CASSLFSSGDNEQFF
J gene: TRBJ2-1; D gene: .; clone size: .; V gene: TRBV5-4; CDR3 DNA: TGTGCCAGCAGCTTGGATCTAGCGAGCTCCTACAATGAGCAGTTCTTC; CDR3 protein: CASSLDLASSYNEQFF
J gene: TRBJ1-1; D gene: .; clone size: .; V gene: TRBV19; CDR3 DNA: TGTGCCAGTAGTATCTTTAGGACCGAGAACACTGAAGCTTTCTTT; CDR3 protein: CASSIFRTENTEAFF
J gene: TRBJ2-2; D gene: TRBD2; clone size: .; V gene: TRBV7-3; CDR3 DNA: TGTGCCAGCAGCTTAAATAGCGGGGGGATGAACACCGGGGAGCTGTTTTTT; CDR3 protein: CASSLNSGGMNTGELFF
J gene: TRBJ1-1; D gene: .; clone size: .; V gene: TRBV28; CDR3 DNA: TGTGCCAGCAGTTTAGGCGGAAGGTGGAACACTGAAGCTTTCTTT; CDR3 protein: CASSLGGRWNTEAFF
J gene: TRBJ2-3; D gene: .; clone size: .; V gene: TRBV27; CDR3 DNA: TGTGCCAGCACCCCTTTCTCCGGGGCGGATACGCAGTATTTT; CDR3 protein: CASTPFSGADTQYF
J gene: TRBJ2-7; D gene: .; clone size: .; V gene: TRBV29-1; CDR3 DNA: TGCAGCGCCCGGCTTGGGACGGCCGTTTCCTACGAGCAGTACTTC; CDR3 protein: CSARLGTAVSYEQYF
J gene: TRBJ2-4; D gene: .; clone size: once; V gene: TRBV29-1; CDR3 DNA: TGCAGCGTTGGGGTCCCCAAAAACATTCAGTACTTC; CDR3 protein: CSVGVPKNIQYF
J gene: TRBJ1-1; D gene: .; clone size: .; V gene: TRBV6-2/TRBV6-3; CDR3 DNA: TGTGCCAGCAGTTACCGAGCCCATGAAGCTTTCTTT; CDR3 protein: CASSYRAHEAFF
J gene: TRBJ2-5; D gene: .; clone size: .; V gene: TRBV12-3/TRBV12-4; CDR3 DNA: TGTGCCAGCAGTGCTAACCCGCCAGAGACCCAGTACTTC; CDR3 protein: CASSANPPETQYF
J gene: TRBJ2-1; D gene: .; clone size: .; V gene: TRBV30; CDR3 DNA: TGTGCCTGGAGTGTACGAATCCACAATGAGCAGTTCTTC; CDR3 protein: CAWSVRIHNEQFF
J gene: TRBJ2-1; D gene: TRBD2; clone size: once; V gene: TRBV4-1; CDR3 DNA: TGCGCCAGCAGCGCGGGCGGGGGGAGCTCCTACAATGAGCAGTTCTTC; CDR3 protein: CASSAGGGSSYNEQFF
J gene: TRBJ1-1; D gene: .; clone size: .; V gene: TRBV5-1; CDR3 DNA: TGCGCCAGCAGCCCCAGCACGGGGCAGGGCTTCACTGAAGCTTTCTTT; CDR3 protein: CASSPSTGQGFTEAFF
J gene: TRBJ2-1; D gene: TRBD2; clone size: .; V gene: TRBV27; CDR3 DNA: TGTGCCAGCAGTAACAGCGGGGGGGGCAATGAGCAGTTCTTC; CDR3 protein: CASSNSGGGNEQFF
J gene: TRBJ2-5; D gene: .; clone size: .; V gene: TRBV4-3; CDR3 DNA: TGCGCCAGCAGCCGAACAGGGAGGGGTGGTTTAGCGACCCAGTACTTC; CDR3 protein: CASSRTGRGGLATQYF